These T cell receptor beta chains were read from a single sample in a study of cytomegalovirus exposure and HLA in healthy donors. Produced via immunoSEQ multiplex PCR; TCRdb's table is partial and in-frame only. The sample gives a few hundred thousand clones, 65% to 80% of which show up once; around 0.2% is in the top ten. The sequencing input was PBMCs. These receptors all stem from a girl aged 2 to 10 in good health and CMV-seronegative. Each CDR3 is given with its conserved first and last residue. A D gene is named only where the DNA matches it firmly. Not every row has a clone size; where given, it reads once, few, many or a size class.

>.|TRBV4-1|.|TRBJ1-5
CASSQQQSGFPPQHF
TGCGCCAGCAGCCAACAACAGTCAGGGTTCCCGCCCCAGCATTTT
>.|TRBV19|.|TRBJ1-5
CASSMKGVKIVSNQPQHF
TGTGCCAGTAGTATGAAGGGGGTTAAGATTGTAAGTAATCAGCCCCAGCATTTT
>.|TRBV5-1|TRBD2|TRBJ2-4
CASRLAGRFDIQYF
TGCGCCAGCAGACTAGCGGGGAGGTTCGACATTCAGTACTTC
>once|TRBV6-6|TRBD1|TRBJ1-1
CASSPGQGSAEAFF
TGTGCCAGCAGCCCGGGACAGGGATCGGCTGAAGCTTTCTTT
>.|TRBV7-9|TRBD2|TRBJ2-2
CASSLQASGSFPGELFF
TGTGCCAGCAGCTTACAGGCTAGCGGGAGTTTCCCCGGGGAGCTGTTTTTT
>.|TRBV7-6|.|TRBJ2-2
CASSLGTSSTGELFF
TGTGCCAGCAGCTTAGGTACTAGCTCCACCGGGGAGCTGTTTTTT
>.|TRBV4-1|.|TRBJ1-1
CASSQGIRSRGDTEAFF
TGCGCCAGCAGCCAAGGAATTCGCAGTCGGGGAGACACTGAAGCTTTCTTT
>.|TRBV7-6|.|TRBJ2-5
CASSLRWETQYF
TGTGCCAGCAGCTTGCGCTGGGAGACCCAGTACTTC
>.|TRBV5-1|.|TRBJ2-5
CASSLRGTEETQYF
TGCGCCAGCAGCTTGAGGGGAACCGAAGAGACCCAGTACTTC
>.|TRBV6-1|TRBD1|TRBJ1-1
CASTTGQGPNTEAFF
TGTGCCAGCACTACGGGACAGGGGCCGAACACTGAAGCTTTCTTT
>.|TRBV5-1|.|TRBJ1-1
CASSLGSGAEAFF
TGCGCCAGCAGCTTGGGGTCGGGGGCTGAAGCTTTCTTT
>.|TRBV10-2|.|TRBJ2-5
CASRRGFSETQYF
TGCGCCAGCAGGAGGGGGTTCTCAGAGACCCAGTACTTC
>once|TRBV2|TRBD1|TRBJ1-4
CASLLSPTGGKLFF
TGTGCCAGCCTCCTTTCCCCCACAGGGGGAAAACTGTTTTTT
>.|TRBV2|TRBD2|TRBJ2-1
CASIWLAGVKEQFF
TGTGCCAGTATCTGGCTAGCGGGAGTTAAAGAGCAGTTCTTC
>.|TRBV4-2|.|TRBJ1-2
CASSRDSSYGYTF
TGTGCCAGCAGCCGCGACAGCAGCTATGGCTACACCTTC
>.|TRBV19|.|TRBJ1-1
CASSIGRKITEAFF
TGTGCCAGTAGTATTGGCAGGAAGATCACTGAAGCTTTCTTT
>.|TRBV29-1|TRBD1|TRBJ2-1
CSVVQGARNEQFF
TGCAGCGTAGTGCAGGGGGCGAGGAATGAGCAGTTCTTC
>once|TRBV30|TRBD2|TRBJ2-5
CAWSAISPSGETQYF
TGTGCCTGGAGCGCCATCTCCCCTAGCGGAGAGACCCAGTACTTC
>.|TRBV27|TRBD1|TRBJ2-7
CASSWGQGASYEQYF
TGTGCCAGCAGTTGGGGACAGGGAGCCTCCTACGAGCAGTACTTC
>.|TRBV6-5|TRBD1|TRBJ2-4
CASSPGTGAKNIQYF
TGTGCCAGCAGTCCAGGGACAGGGGCCAAAAACATTCAGTACTTC
>once|TRBV6-5|.|TRBJ1-1
CASSYSGQMDEAFF
TGTGCCAGCAGTTACTCCGGACAGATGGATGAAGCTTTCTTT
>.|TRBV7-7|.|TRBJ2-3
CASSLGGRTDTQYF
TGTGCCAGCAGCTTGGGGGGGCGCACAGATACGCAGTATTTT
>.|TRBV27|TRBD2|TRBJ2-3
CASSVRLARSTDTQYF
TGTGCCAGCAGTGTTAGACTAGCCCGGAGCACAGATACGCAGTATTTT
>.|TRBV25-1|TRBD1|TRBJ1-2
CASSTWTGGALDGYTF
TGTGCCAGCAGTACCTGGACAGGGGGGGCTTTGGATGGCTACACCTTC
>.|TRBV7-9|TRBD1|TRBJ1-2
CASSLRQGAHGYTF
TGTGCCAGCAGCCTTCGACAGGGGGCCCATGGCTACACCTTC
>few|TRBV2|TRBD2|TRBJ2-5
CASSAASGRMWTQYF
TGTGCCAGCAGTGCGGCAAGCGGGAGGATGTGGACCCAGTACTTC
>few|TRBV2|.|TRBJ1-1
CASNTGNTEAFF
TGTGCCAGCAATACAGGGAACACTGAAGCTTTCTTT